These 17 T cell receptor beta chains originate from one sample sequenced in a study of OX40 agonist ivuxolimab in advanced cancers. The protocol was immunoSEQ multiplex PCR, while the TCRdb copy is restricted to in-frame clones and leaves out a portion. The table has approximately 100,000 clones, about 85% seen once. The input for sequencing was CD4+ or CD8+ T cells sorted from blood, taken in a trial of the OX40 agonist ivuxolimab. These receptors all stem from an adult with an advanced solid tumor such as melanoma, head and neck, liver or kidney cancer.

The chain uses TRBV27 and TRBJ2-4; 8 bases are a match to TRBD1. The ends lost 2 bases at V and 11 bases at J; junction bases unmatched: 5. The CDR3 extends over 13 amino acids. Germline V lookup: CDR1 MNHEY, CDR2 SMNVEV (reference sequence). CDR3 bases: TGTGCCAGCAGTTTAAGAACAGGGGGTCTTCAGTACTTC. It specifies CASSLRTGGLQYF.

The chain joins TRBV19 to TRBJ1-3; D is uncertain. CDR3 length equals 15 residues. Trimming took off 9 bases at V and 4 bases at J, with 19 bases between the two ends. Germline V lookup: CDR1 LNHDA, CDR2 SQIVND (reference sequence). In DNA, the CDR3 is TGTGCCAGCAGGAACGACGGAGGGAGCGGAAACACCATATATTTT. Amino acid sequence: CASRNDGGSGNTIYF. Full variable domain (missing parts from reference TRBV19 and TRBJ1-3): DGGITQSPKYLFRKEGQNVTLSCEQNLNHDAMYWYRQDPGQGLRLIYYSQIVNDFQKGDIAEGYSVSREKKESFPLTVTSAQKNPTAFYLCASRNDGGSGNTIYFGEGSWLTVV.

The chain is built from TRBV5-8 and TRBJ2-5, with D possibly matching TRBD2 (5 bases). V was cut by 4 bases and J by 5 bases, with 15 bases left in between. Germline CDR1 and CDR2: SGHTS and YDEGEE. The CDR3 length is 14 residues. The CDR3 spells CASSADSEEETQYF. DNA for the CDR3: TGTGCCAGCAGCGCGGACTCCGAGGAGGAGACCCAGTACTTC.

This rearrangement joins TRBV30 to TRBJ2-7, with a tentative D call TRBD1 (6 bases). Trimming stripped 4 bases from V and 3 bases from J, with 16 bases between. The CDR3 extends over 14 amino acids. The germline gives CDR1 GTSNPN, CDR2 SVGIG (reference sequence). The CDR3 is CAWTHVGAGYEQYF. For the CDR3, the DNA is TGTGCCTGGACCCATGTGGGGGCAGGCTACGAGCAGTACTTC.

The chain couples TRBV7-6 to TRBJ2-1; D gene uncertain. The CDR3 extends over 12 amino acids. The V end lost 0 bases, the J end lost 8 bases, and 5 bases lay between the germline ends. CDR1 and CDR2 from the germline V gene are SGHVS and FNYEAQ. The CDR3 reads CASSLAWDEQFF. The DNA for the CDR3 is TGTGCCAGCAGCTTAGCGTGGGATGAGCAGTTCTTC.

This chain uses TRBV4-2 with TRBJ2-7, with D tentatively TRBD2 (9 bases). The CDR3 runs 15 residues. Germline CDR1 LGHNA, CDR2 YNFKEQ. The V end lost 4 bases, the J end lost 5 bases, and 18 bases lay between the germline ends. The CDR3 DNA is TGTGCCAGCAGCCGCGGGGGGGACAGGTTCAACGAGCAGTACTTC. The encoded protein is CASSRGGDRFNEQYF.

The CDR3 is CASSLGAALREKLFF. CDR3 bases: TGTGCCAGCAGCTTAGGGGCAGCCCTACGGGAAAAACTGTTTTTT. The chain links TRBV7-9 to TRBJ1-4; D gene unclear. Germline lookup yields CDR1 SEHNR and CDR2 FQNEAQ (reference sequence). Trimming shortened V by 1 base and J by 8 bases, and 14 bases separated the two germline ends. The CDR3 loop spans 15 amino acids.

The chain couples TRBV21-1 to TRBJ2-7; the table's D gene call, TRBD1, was not cross checked with the DNA. TRBV21-1 is reported as a pseudogene. The CDR3 has 13 amino acids. CDR3 sequence reads: CASSCRLTGWPYF. CDR3 sequence (DNA): TGTGCCAGCAGCTGCCGGCTGACAGGGTGGCCGTACTTC.

This chain connects TRBV9 to TRBJ2-3; possible D gene TRBD2, 6 bases. There are 16 residues in the CDR3. CDR1 is SGDLS, CDR2 YYNGEE, per germline. The V end was cut by 4 bases, the J end by 0 bases, with 15 bases between. In nucleotides, the CDR3 is TGTGCCAGCAGCTCGCCGGCGGGATGGAGCACAGATACGCAGTATTTT. It encodes CASSSPAGWSTDTQYF.

This chain joins TRBV4-1 and TRBJ2-2; D is undetermined. CDR1 is MGHRA, CDR2 YSYEKL, per germline. V shed 2 bases and J shed 6 bases, with 13 bases lying between them. The CDR3 spans 15 residues. Written as DNA, the CDR3 is TGCGCCAGCAGCCAACCCCCCGCCTTGGCCGGGGAGCTGTTTTTT. Its translation is CASSQPPALAGELFF.

The J gene is TRBJ2-5, the V gene TRBV30; possibly TRBD2 for D (5 bases). The CDR3 has 13 amino acids. The germline gives CDR1 GTSNPN, CDR2 SVGIG (reference sequence). V was pared by 3 bases and J by 2 bases, with 10 bases between. In nucleotides, the CDR3 is TGTGCCTGGAGGGGGAGTTGGCAAGAGACCCAGTACTTC. Translating it yields CAWRGSWQETQYF.

The chain combines TRBV11-3 with TRBJ1-1, with 8 positions matching TRBD1. Losses at the gene ends were 5 bases for V and 4 bases for J; bases not matched to a gene: 18. The CDR3 totals 18 residues. Germline-derived CDR1 and CDR2 are SGHNT and YENEEA. The CDR3 coding sequence is TGTGCCAGCAGCGTTGACAGGGGACTAGGAGACTGGGGCACTGAAGCTTTCTTT. This encodes CASSVDRGLGDWGTEAFF.

Details on this clone: Relative to the germline gene, one junction end is altered; a read error may explain this. The chain carries TRBV29-1 and TRBJ2-6, with 8 bases aligning to TRBD1. In germline, CDR1 is SQVTM, CDR2 ANQGSEA. The CDR3 is 11 residues long. The CDR3 DNA sequence: TGCAGCGTTCAAACTAGGACAGGGTGTTCATTC. Its protein is CSVQTRTGCSF.

The chain has TRBV7-3 and TRBJ2-1; TRBD2 matches 13 bases. Germline lookup yields CDR1 SGHTA and CDR2 FQGTGA. This CDR3 has 15 residues. V lost 5 bases to trimming and J lost 9 bases; unmatched junction nucleotides: 7. CDR3 sequence reads: CASSPRLAGGSEQFF. The CDR3 nucleotides read TGTGCCAGCAGCCCCAGACTAGCGGGGGGAAGTGAGCAGTTCTTC.

V and J are TRBV7-9 and TRBJ2-1, with 12 bases that match TRBD2. CDR1 is SEHNR and CDR2 is FQNEAQ in the germline V gene (reference sequence). The CDR3 is 17 residues long. J lost 1 base, V lost 4 bases, and 5 bases had no gene match. DNA for the CDR3: TGTGCCAGCAGCTCGACTAGCGGGAGTGAATCCTACAATGAGCAGTTCTTC. Translated, it gives CASSSTSGSESYNEQFF.

This clone was recorded a few times. V gene TRBV4-2 combines with J gene TRBJ1-5, with unresolved D. Per the germline V gene, CDR1 is LGHNA and CDR2 is YNFKEQ. With 0 bases removed from V and 2 bases from J, the gap between germline ends came to 2 bases. This CDR3 region has 13 residues. In DNA form, the CDR3 reads TGTGCCAGCAGCCAAGATGGCAATCAGCCCCAGCATTTT. Protein: CASSQDGNQPQHF.

This chain uses TRBV4-1 with TRBJ1-1, with D possibly TRBD1 on 5 matching bases. This CDR3 spans 12 amino acids. Germline V gene data show CDR1 as MGHRA and CDR2 as YSYEKL. Between the trimmed V and J ends, which lost 1 base and 11 bases, there was a span of 11 bases. CDR3 protein: CASSQVQGAAFF. The CDR3, as DNA: TGCGCCAGCAGCCAAGTGCAGGGTGCGGCTTTCTTT.